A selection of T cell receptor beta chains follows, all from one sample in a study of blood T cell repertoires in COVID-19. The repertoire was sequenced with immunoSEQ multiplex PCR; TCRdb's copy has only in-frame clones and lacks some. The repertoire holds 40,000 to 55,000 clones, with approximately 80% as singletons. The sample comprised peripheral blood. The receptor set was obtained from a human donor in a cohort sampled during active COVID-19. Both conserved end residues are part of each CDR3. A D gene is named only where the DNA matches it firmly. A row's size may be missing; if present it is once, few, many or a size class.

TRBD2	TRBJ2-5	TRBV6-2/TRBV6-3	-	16	CASSYRGLAGRETQYF	TGTGCCAGCAGTTACCGGGGACTAGCGGGACGCGAGACCCAGTACTTC
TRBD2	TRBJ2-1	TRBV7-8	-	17	CASITQAGLADYNEQFF	TGTGCCAGCATCACCCAAGCGGGACTAGCAGACTACAATGAGCAGTTCTTC
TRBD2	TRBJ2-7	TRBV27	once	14	CASSSGTSGYEQYF	TGTGCCAGCAGTTCCGGGACTAGCGGGTACGAGCAGTACTTC
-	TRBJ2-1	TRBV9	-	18	CASSVVPRGQGSYNEQFF	TGTGCCAGCAGCGTAGTCCCCAGGGGTCAAGGCTCCTACAATGAGCAGTTCTTC
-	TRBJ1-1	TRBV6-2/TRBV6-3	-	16	CASSYDREIMNTEAFF	TGTGCCAGCAGTTACGACCGGGAGATCATGAACACTGAAGCTTTCTTT
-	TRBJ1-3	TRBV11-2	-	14	CASSLTGQGNTIYF	TGTGCCAGCAGCCTAACAGGGCAGGGAAACACCATATATTTT
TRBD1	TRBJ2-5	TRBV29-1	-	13	CSAEDRGWETQYF	TGCAGCGCTGAGGACAGGGGATGGGAGACCCAGTACTTC
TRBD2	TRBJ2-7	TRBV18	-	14	CASSPPGGSDEQYF	TGTGCCAGCTCACCACCGGGCGGGAGTGACGAGCAGTACTTC
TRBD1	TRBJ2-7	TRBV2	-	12	CASSDSRDRLHF	TGTGCCAGCAGTGACAGCCGGGACAGGCTGCACTTC
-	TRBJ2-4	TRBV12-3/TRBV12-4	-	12	CASSRTVNIQYF	TGTGCCAGCAGTAGGACAGTGAACATTCAGTACTTC
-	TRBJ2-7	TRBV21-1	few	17	CASSKIVPLGGTYEQYF	TGTGCCAGCAGCAAAATCGTGCCGTTGGGGGGTACCTACGAGCAGTACTTC
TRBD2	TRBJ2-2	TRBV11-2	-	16	CASSSPTSGRTGELFF	TGTGCCAGCAGCTCCCCGACTAGCGGGAGGACCGGGGAGCTGTTTTTT
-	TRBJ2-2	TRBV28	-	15	CASTLRMAGTGELFF	TGTGCCAGCACACTTCGCATGGCGGGCACCGGGGAGCTGTTTTTT